These 6 T cell receptor beta chains came from one sample sequenced in a study of regulatory T cells in long-lasting Graves disease. Arm-PCR of CDR3 regions and iRepertoire HTBI primers were used to build TCR beta libraries. A single record per CDR3 protein comes from TCRdb applying MiXCR to the multiplex PCR reads. Here the sample spans 300,000 to 400,000 distinct CDR3 sequences, over 15% being singletons. Described time point: newly diagnosed GD, antithyroid drugs for less than 3 months. Preparation of the TCR library used RNA extracted from PBMCs. In addition, the sample was reused for a study of T cells in Graves' hyperthyroidism and ophthalmopathy.

The sequencing used peripheral blood mononuclear cells (PBMCs), collected at new diagnosis, from a patient treated with antithyroid drugs. These receptors all stem from a man in his forties with Graves disease.

This clonotype showed up many times. The chain links TRBV2 to TRBJ1-1; D is unresolved. This CDR3 is 13 amino acids long. Germline V gene data show CDR1 as SNHLY and CDR2 as FYNNEI. The germline V and J ends were trimmed by 6 bases and 1 base, with 9 bases remaining between them. The CDR3 bases are TGTGCCAGCAGCCAGGAGGGGAACACTGAAGCTTTCTTT. Translating gives CASSQEGNTEAFF.

This clonotype came up a few times. The V gene is TRBV9, the J gene TRBJ2-1; 8 bases align to TRBD1. The CDR3 consists of 17 residues. Germline values: CDR1 SGDLS, CDR2 YYNGEE. J lost 6 bases, V lost 0 bases, and 11 bases had no gene match. The CDR3 bases are TGTGCCAGCAGCGTAGCCCCTGACAGGGGTATGTTCAATGAGCAGTTCTTC. Protein product: CASSVAPDRGMFNEQFF.

This clonotype occurred many times. The rearrangement links TRBV20-1 to TRBJ1-6; D is ambiguous. CDR3 size: 12 residues. The germline CDR1 and CDR2 sequences are DFQATT and SNEGSKA (reference sequence). Trimming removed 6 bases from V and 6 bases from J, with 9 bases in between. The DNA of the CDR3 is TGCAGTGCAAAGACGGGTAATTCACCCCTCCACTTT. As protein: CSAKTGNSPLHF.

In this sample, this clonotype turned up many times. V is TRBV9 and J is TRBJ2-3; 9 bases are shared with TRBD2. The CDR3 length is 16 residues. The germline V gene encodes CDR1 SGDLS and CDR2 YYNGEE. J was trimmed by 1 base and V by 0 bases; bases with no gene match: 3. The CDR3, as DNA: TGTGCCAGCAGCGTAGGAGTAGCGGGGGGCACAGATACGCAGTATTTT. This translates into CASSVGVAGGTDTQYF.

This clonotype was picked up many times. The CDR3 nucleotides are TGCAGCGTCTCTCCGCGCAGGGATCGCACAGATACGCAGTATTTT. Protein: CSVSPRRDRTDTQYF. This sequence joins TRBV29-1 and TRBJ2-3, with D tentatively TRBD1 (5 bases). This CDR3 is 15 amino acids long. Germline CDR1 and CDR2: SQVTM and ANQGSEA. V lost 6 bases to trimming and J lost 1 base, with 17 bases between them.

The table lists this clonotype with many counts. V gene TRBV9 combines with J gene TRBJ1-4; D may be TRBD1 (6 bases). There are 15 residues in the CDR3. With 4 bases removed from V and 7 bases from J, the gap between germline ends came to 17 bases. CDR1 and CDR2 (germline): SGDLS, YYNGEE. CDR3 in DNA: TGTGCCAGCAGCTCCCCCGGGGGCGAAAGTGAAAAACTGTTTTTT. Protein: CASSSPGGESEKLFF. The complete variable domain, with remaining parts taken from reference TRBV9 and TRBJ1-4, reads DSGVTQTPKHLITATGQRVTLRCSPRSGDLSVYWYQQSLDQGLQFLIQYYNGEERAKGNILERFSAQQFPDLHSELNLSSLELGDSALYFCASSSPGGESEKLFFGSGTQLSVL.